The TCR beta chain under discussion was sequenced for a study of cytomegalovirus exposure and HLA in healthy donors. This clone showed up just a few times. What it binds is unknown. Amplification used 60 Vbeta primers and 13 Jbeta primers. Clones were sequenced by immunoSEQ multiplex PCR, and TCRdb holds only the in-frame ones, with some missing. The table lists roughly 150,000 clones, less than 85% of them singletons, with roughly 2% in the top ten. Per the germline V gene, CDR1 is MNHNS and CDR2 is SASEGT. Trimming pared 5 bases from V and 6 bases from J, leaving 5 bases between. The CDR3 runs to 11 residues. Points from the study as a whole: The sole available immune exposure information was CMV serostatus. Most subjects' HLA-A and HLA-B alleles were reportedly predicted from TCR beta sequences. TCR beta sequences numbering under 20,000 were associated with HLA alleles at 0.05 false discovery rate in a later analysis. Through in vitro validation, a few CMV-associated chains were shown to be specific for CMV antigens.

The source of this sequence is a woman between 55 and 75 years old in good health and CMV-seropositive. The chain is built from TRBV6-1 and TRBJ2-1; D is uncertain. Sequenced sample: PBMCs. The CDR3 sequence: CASSPLNEQFF. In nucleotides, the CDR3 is TGTGCCAGCAGTCCCCTCAATGAGCAGTTCTTC.